These T cell receptor beta chains were read from a single sample in a study of cytomegalovirus exposure and HLA in healthy donors. The method was immunoSEQ multiplex PCR; TCRdb's version includes in-frame clones alone and lacks a portion of them. The sample records some 180,000 clones, roughly 78% being singletons. The specimen was PBMCs. The receptor set was obtained from a woman in her twenties or thirties in good health and CMV-seronegative. Each CDR3 is given with its conserved first and last residue. Fields, in order: V gene, clone size, D gene, J gene, CDR3 protein, CDR3 DNA. A D gene is named only where the DNA matches it firmly. Where a row states a size, it is once, few, many or the class of an expanded clone; other rows omit it.

TRBV10-3	-	TRBD2	TRBJ2-1	CAICSGTSPPNEQFF	TGTGCCATCTGTTCCGGGACTAGCCCTCCGAATGAGCAGTTCTTC
TRBV10-1	-	-	TRBJ2-3	CASASGASTDTQYF	TGCGCCAGCGCAAGCGGAGCTAGCACAGATACGCAGTATTTT
TRBV7-9	-	TRBD2	TRBJ2-7	CASSLAAGPYEQYF	TGTGCCAGCAGCTTAGCAGCGGGGCCTTACGAGCAGTACTTC
TRBV7-9	-	-	TRBJ2-3	CASSLVGRGSTDTQYF	TGTGCCAGCAGCTTAGTCGGCAGGGGAAGCACAGATACGCAGTATTTT
TRBV5-1	-	TRBD1	TRBJ1-5	CASSLGQGVEPQHF	TGCGCCAGCAGCCTGGGACAGGGGGTTGAGCCCCAGCATTTT
TRBV6-1	-	-	TRBJ2-7	CASRGKAYEQYF	TGTGCCAGCAGGGGCAAGGCCTACGAGCAGTACTTC
TRBV27	-	-	TRBJ2-7	CASSSGQTYEQYF	TGTGCCAGCAGTTCTGGACAGACCTACGAGCAGTACTTC
TRBV7-9	once	TRBD1	TRBJ1-2	CASSDRVEDGYTF	TGTGCCAGCAGCGACAGGGTAGAGGATGGCTACACCTTC
TRBV4-2	once	-	TRBJ1-2	CASSQEVRAGIYGYTF	TGTGCCAGCAGCCAAGAAGTCCGAGCAGGGATCTATGGCTACACCTTC
TRBV6-5	-	-	TRBJ1-1	CASRIGVRAFF	TGTGCCAGCAGGATAGGGGTTAGGGCTTTCTTT
TRBV27	-	TRBD2	TRBJ2-2	CASRLAGGSVNTGELFF	TGTGCCAGCCGACTAGCGGGGGGTTCGGTGAATACCGGGGAGCTGTTTTTT
TRBV2	-	TRBD1	TRBJ1-5	CASGMDRGNQPQHF	TGTGCCAGCGGAATGGACAGGGGAAATCAGCCCCAGCATTTT
TRBV5-1	-	TRBD1	TRBJ1-2	CASSLSGTGAAFTF	TGCGCCAGCAGCTTGTCCGGGACAGGGGCCGCTTTTACCTTC
TRBV7-2	-	TRBD1	TRBJ1-3	CASSLAVTGARNTIYF	TGTGCCAGCAGCTTAGCGGTGACAGGGGCTAGAAACACCATATATTTT
TRBV7-3	few	TRBD1	TRBJ1-1	CASSPGQGAEAFF	TGTGCCAGCAGCCCAGGACAGGGGGCTGAAGCTTTCTTT
TRBV28	-	TRBD1	TRBJ1-6	CASSLRGPNSPLHF	TGTGCCAGCAGTTTGAGGGGGCCTAATTCACCCCTCCACTTT
TRBV6-5	-	-	TRBJ2-7	CASSYSQVHEQYF	TGTGCCAGCAGTTACTCACAGGTCCACGAGCAGTACTTC